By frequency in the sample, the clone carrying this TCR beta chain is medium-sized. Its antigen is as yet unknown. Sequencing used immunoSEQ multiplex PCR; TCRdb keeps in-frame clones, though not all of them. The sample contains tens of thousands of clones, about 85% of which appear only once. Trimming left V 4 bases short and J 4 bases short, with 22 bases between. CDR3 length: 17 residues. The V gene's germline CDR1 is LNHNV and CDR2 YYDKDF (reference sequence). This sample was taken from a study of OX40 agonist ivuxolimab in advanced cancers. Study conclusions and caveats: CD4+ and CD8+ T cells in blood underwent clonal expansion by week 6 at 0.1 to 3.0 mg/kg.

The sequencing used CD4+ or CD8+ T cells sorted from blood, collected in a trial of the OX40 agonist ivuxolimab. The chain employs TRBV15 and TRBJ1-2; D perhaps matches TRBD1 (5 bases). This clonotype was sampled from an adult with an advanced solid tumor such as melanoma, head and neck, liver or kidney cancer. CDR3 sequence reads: CATSKGEDTTGLYGYTF. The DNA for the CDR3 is TGTGCCACCAGCAAAGGGGAGGACACTACAGGCCTCTATGGCTACACCTTC.